This T cell receptor (beta chain) was documented in a study of yellow fever vaccine responses in identical twins. About this clonotype itself: Its antigen is currently unknown.

Points from the study as a whole: Vaccine T cell responses of twins reportedly seemed partly convergent and partly personalized.

Germline V gene lookup returns CDR1 LGHNA and CDR2 YNFKEQ. The CDR3 loop spans 18 amino acids. V trimming: 0 bases; J trimming: 7 bases; junction bases outside the gene matches: 11. MiXCR, run by TCRdb on the RT-PCR reads, gives a single entry per CDR3 protein. Of about 23,000 distinct CDR3 sequences in the sample, 60% to 80% are singletons; the top ten hold about 5%. This rearrangement joins TRBV4-2 to TRBJ2-1; the match to TRBD2 covers 11 bases. This receptor was taken from a woman aged 18-30 years who received the yellow fever vaccine. Sequencing used T cells from blood (PBMCs), unsorted or a sorted subset (not recorded which), obtained before or after yellow fever vaccination (not recorded which). The CDR3 protein is CASSQDLPSGGPRNEQFF. DNA of the CDR3: TGTGCCAGCAGCCAAGATCTACCTAGCGGGGGGCCAAGGAATGAGCAGTTCTTC.